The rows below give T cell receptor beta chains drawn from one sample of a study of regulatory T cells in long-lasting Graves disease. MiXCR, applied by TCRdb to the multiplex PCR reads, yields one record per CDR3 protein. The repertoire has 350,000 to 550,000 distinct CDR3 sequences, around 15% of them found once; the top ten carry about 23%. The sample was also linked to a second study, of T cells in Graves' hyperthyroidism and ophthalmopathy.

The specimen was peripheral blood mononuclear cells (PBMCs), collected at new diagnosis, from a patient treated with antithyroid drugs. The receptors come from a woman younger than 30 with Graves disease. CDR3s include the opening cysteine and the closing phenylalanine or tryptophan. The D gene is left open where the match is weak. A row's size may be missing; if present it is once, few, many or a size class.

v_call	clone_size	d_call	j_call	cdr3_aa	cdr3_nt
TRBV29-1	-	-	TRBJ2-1	CSVVSADNEQFF	TGCAGCGTTGTAAGCGCCGACAATGAGCAGTTCTTC
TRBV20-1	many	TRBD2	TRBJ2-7	CSARDRTSGNYEQYF	TGCAGTGCTAGAGATCGAACTAGCGGAAACTACGAGCAGTACTTC
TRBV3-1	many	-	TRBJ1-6	CASSQDPRFSPLHF	TGTGCCAGCAGCCAAGATCCAAGATTTTCACCCCTCCACTTT
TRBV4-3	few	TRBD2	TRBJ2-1	CASSQDGGLAGGDEQFF	TGCGCCAGCAGCCAAGATGGGGGACTAGCGGGAGGCGATGAGCAGTTCTTC
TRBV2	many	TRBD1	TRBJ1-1	CASSLRGTGGFSTEAFF	TGTGCCAGCAGTTTACGCGGGACAGGGGGCTTTTCCACTGAAGCTTTCTTT
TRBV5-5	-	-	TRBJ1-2	CASSPRLGSNGYTF	TGTGCCAGCAGCCCCCGCCTCGGATCAAATGGCTACACCTTC
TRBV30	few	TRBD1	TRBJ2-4	CAWSEPDRAPNIQYF	TGTGCCTGGAGTGAACCCGACAGGGCGCCGAACATTCAGTACTTC
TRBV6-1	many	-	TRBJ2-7	CASRTPRTGGVGEQYF	TGTGCCAGCAGAACCCCGAGGACAGGAGGGGTCGGCGAGCAGTACTTC
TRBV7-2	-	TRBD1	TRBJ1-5	CASTPGRGSNQPQHF	TGTGCCAGTACCCCGGGCAGGGGGAGCAATCAGCCCCAGCATTTT
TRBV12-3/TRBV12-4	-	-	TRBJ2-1	CASSASYEQFF	TGTGCCAGCAGTGCCAGCTATGAGCAGTTCTTC
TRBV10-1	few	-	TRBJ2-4	CASSEEGPWDIQYF	TGCGCCAGCAGTGAGGAGGGGCCCTGGGACATTCAGTACTTC
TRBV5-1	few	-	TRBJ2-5	CASSLDRQGGETQYF	TGCGCCAGCAGCTTGGACCGACAGGGAGGGGAGACCCAGTACTTC
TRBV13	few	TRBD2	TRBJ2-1	CASSPKGGNYNEQFF	TGTGCCAGCAGCCCTAAGGGAGGGAACTACAATGAGCAGTTCTTC
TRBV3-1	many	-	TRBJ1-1	CASSPRTGSGNTEAFF	TGTGCCAGCAGCCCAAGAACAGGGTCGGGTAACACTGAAGCTTTCTTT